The TCR beta chain described here comes from a study of cytomegalovirus exposure and HLA in healthy donors. Background on the study: The approximately 670 first-cohort repertoires shared a platform with the 120 or so validation repertoires, as reported in a later analysis.

TCRdb keeps only in-frame clones here, not all; method: immunoSEQ multiplex PCR. The sample has about 150,000 clones, 89% seen once. Worth noting for this clone: Its antigen is unidentified.

General study results and limits: It was reported that the classifier diagnosed cytomegalovirus status with high specificity and sensitivity in both the original and validation cohorts. Most TCR sequences showed up rarely, but some public TCRs showed up in many donors.

The study drew the donors from its approximately 120-subject validation cohort, separate from the approximately 700-subject first cohort. The CDR3 sequence is 13 residues long. The V end was cut by 6 bases, the J end by 0 bases, with 12 bases between. The germline V gene has CDR1 SQVTM and CDR2 ANQGSEA. The receptor's source is a woman aged 18-30 years in good health and CMV-seropositive. Sequencing was carried out using PBMCs. The chain links TRBV29-1 to TRBJ2-7; possibly TRBD2 for D (5 bases). The CDR3 loop is CSVGAESSYEQYF. For the CDR3, the DNA is TGCAGCGTCGGAGCGGAAAGCTCCTACGAGCAGTACTTC.